This T cell receptor (beta chain) was profiled in a study of cytomegalovirus exposure and HLA in healthy donors. Deletions cut 4 bases from V and 0 bases from J, with 11 bases between. This CDR3 is 14 amino acids long. CDR1 SGHRS and CDR2 YFSETQ come from the germline V gene. This clone is a singleton in its sample. What it binds is not known. Study findings and constraints: The study listed 164 cytomegalovirus-associated TCR beta chains. Previous analysis showed most TCR beta V segments were productive about 87% or about 30% of the time.

With 60 Vbeta and 13 Jbeta primers, the PCR was carried out. Method: immunoSEQ multiplex PCR; TCRdb's copy keeps in-frame clones and lacks some. The sample records around 150,000 clones, 80% being singletons. Sample: PBMCs. The sequence was collected from a man aged 30-40 years in good health and CMV-seronegative. V and J are TRBV5-1 and TRBJ2-7; a possible D gene is TRBD1 (6 bases). For the CDR3, the DNA is TGCGCCAGCAGCACCGACAGGACCTCCTACGAGCAGTACTTC. This gives the protein CASSTDRTSYEQYF.